The clone carrying this TCR beta chain counts as medium-sized by frequency. TRB was amplified by touch-down multiplex PCR, primer pools A and B combined. Reanalyzing the multiplex PCR reads, TCRdb keeps one entry per CDR3 protein, without DNA. This table lists about 1,000 distinct CDR3 sequences. The sample comes from a study of T cell clusters in autoimmune cytopenias. In germline, CDR1 is MNHEY, CDR2 SMNVEV (reference sequence). This CDR3 comprises 13 residues. Each sample's input was around 270 ng genomic DNA, 30,000 to 45,000 genome equivalents. This chain joins TRBV27 and TRBJ2-7. Sequenced sample: peripheral blood. The sequence came from a human donor with an autoimmune cytopenia, with autoimmune hepatitis or in good health (not recorded which). The CDR3 reads CASSPTVLYEQYF.